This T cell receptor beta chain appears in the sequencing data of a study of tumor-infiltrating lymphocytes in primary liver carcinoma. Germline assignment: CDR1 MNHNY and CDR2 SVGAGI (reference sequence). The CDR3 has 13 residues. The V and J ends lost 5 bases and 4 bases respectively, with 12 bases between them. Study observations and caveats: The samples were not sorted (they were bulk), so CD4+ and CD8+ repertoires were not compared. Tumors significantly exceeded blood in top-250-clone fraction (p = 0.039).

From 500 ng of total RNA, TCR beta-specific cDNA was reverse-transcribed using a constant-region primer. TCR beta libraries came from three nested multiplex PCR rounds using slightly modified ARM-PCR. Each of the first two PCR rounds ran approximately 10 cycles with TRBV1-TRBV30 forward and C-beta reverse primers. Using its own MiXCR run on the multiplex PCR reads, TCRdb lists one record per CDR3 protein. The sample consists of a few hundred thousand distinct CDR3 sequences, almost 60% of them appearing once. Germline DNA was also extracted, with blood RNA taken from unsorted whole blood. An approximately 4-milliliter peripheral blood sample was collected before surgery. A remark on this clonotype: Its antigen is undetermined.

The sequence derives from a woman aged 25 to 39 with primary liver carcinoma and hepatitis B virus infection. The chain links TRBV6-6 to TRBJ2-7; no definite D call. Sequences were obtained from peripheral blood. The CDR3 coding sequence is TGTGCCAGCAGTCACCTAAGTTCTTACGAGCAGTACTTC. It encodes CASSHLSSYEQYF.